This TCR beta chain derives from a study of T cell responses to AZD1222 COVID-19 vaccine. Study conclusions and caveats: Among vaccine-associated CD4 TCRs, coverage spanned spike, with dominance at 160-218 and 743-854. Repertoires were obtained only post-peak T cell response. Donors were mostly white British, more females; clonal diversity possibly underestimated.

Some clones are missing from TCRdb's copy, which holds only in-frame ones; the method was immunoSEQ multiplex PCR. The sample consists of just over 60,000 clones, roughly three quarters of them appearing once. Concerning this clone: The antigen remains unidentified.

J gave up 1 base and V 5 bases, and 6 bases lay outside the gene matches. This CDR3 is 17 amino acids long. CDR1 is SGHVS, CDR2 FNYEAQ, per germline. Material: peripheral blood, obtained on day 0 of AZD1222 vaccination. The V call is TRBV7-6, the J call TRBJ2-2; 11 bases match TRBD2. The TCR was taken from an adult in good health. CDR3: CASSALLAGENTGELFF. The CDR3, as DNA: TGTGCCAGCAGCGCGTTACTAGCGGGGGAGAACACCGGGGAGCTGTTTTTT.